One sample yielded the 3 T cell receptor beta chains listed below, sequenced in a study of Tregs in tolerant kidney transplant recipients (dated by TCRdb to the late 2010s). Sample time point, as interpreted from the label and publication: blood sample drawn before combined kidney and bone marrow transplant. To prepare the library, the immunoSEQ multiplex PCR assay was applied. The table comes from immuneACCESS by way of TCRdb, which keeps in-frame sequences with V and J called. Part of the clones is missing from these tables; in studies checked, under half for an unresolved V gene and the rest for unknown reasons. The sample table shows just under 65,000 clones, and nearly 98% are seen once. The ten largest clones capture 0.34% of the sample. The material was Tregs from blood, obtained before the transplant. The receptors were gathered from a human donor who received a combined kidney and bone marrow transplant.

V and J are TRBV4-2 and TRBJ1-4; 9 bases fit TRBD1. This CDR3 spans 16 amino acids. Per the germline V gene, CDR1 is LGHNA and CDR2 is YNFKEQ. Trimming at V came to 1 base and at J to 4 bases, leaving 4 bases not matched to a gene. CDR3 in amino acids: CASSQGPGQGNEKLFF. DNA for the CDR3: TGTGCCAGCAGCCAAGGCCCGGGACAGGGTAATGAAAAACTGTTTTTT.

The gene calls are TRBV25-1 and TRBJ2-7, with TRBD2 matching over 10 bases. The CDR3 length is 15 residues. The germline CDR1 and CDR2 sequences are MGHDK and SYGVNS. The trim removed 4 bases at V and 1 base at J, leaving 4 bases unmatched. CDR3 nucleotide sequence: TGTGCCAGCAGTGCAGTGGGACTAGCGTCCTACGAGCAGTACTTC. Translated, it gives CASSAVGLASYEQYF.

The chain couples TRBV7-2 to TRBJ2-2; TRBD1 might be the D (6 bases). V was pared by 5 bases and J by 6 bases, with 10 bases between. The CDR3 is 13 amino acids. Per germline, CDR1 SGHTA and CDR2 FQGNSA. The CDR3 region has the DNA TGTGCCAGCAGCCCCAGGGGCGCCGGGGAGCTGTTTTTT. This encodes CASSPRGAGELFF.